This T cell receptor (beta chain) came from a study of blood T cell repertoires in COVID-19. Only in-frame clones appear in the TCRdb table, and some are missing; sequencing was by immunoSEQ multiplex PCR. This sample has roughly 150,000 clones, with roughly 84% found just once. Per germline, CDR1 LNHDA and CDR2 SQIVND (reference sequence). V was pared by 3 bases and J by 3 bases, with 8 bases between. This CDR3 spans 13 amino acids. This sequence originates from a woman in her forties or fifties in a cohort sampled during active or convalescent COVID-19. Sequencing was done on a sample of peripheral blood. J is TRBJ1-2 and V is TRBV19; D uncertain. CDR3 DNA sequence: TGTGCCAGTAGTATGAGGCTGGACTATGGCTACACCTTC. Its translation is CASSMRLDYGYTF.